The 17 T cell receptor beta chains given below trace back to one sample, sequenced in a study of cytomegalovirus exposure and HLA in healthy donors. Repertoires were generated with immunoSEQ multiplex PCR, while TCRdb's copy carries only in-frame clones and drops some. The sample shows around 160,000 clones, about 90% of them seen only once. Material for sequencing was PBMCs. The receptors derive from a woman younger than 35 in good health and CMV-seropositive.

V gene TRBV21-1 combines with J gene TRBJ2-7; TRBD2 is taken as the D call from the table, unchecked against the DNA. TRBV21-1 is labeled a pseudogene. The CDR3 consists of 15 residues. The CDR3 DNA reads TGTGCCAGCAGCAAAGCGCTGAGGCGATCCTACGAGCAGTACTTC. Translated, it gives CASSKALRRSYEQYF.

The chain recombines TRBV7-6 with TRBJ2-3, with TRBD2 as a possible D gene (5 bases). Germline CDR1 is SGHVS and CDR2 is FNYEAQ. V shed 3 bases and J shed 4 bases, with 11 bases lying between them. The CDR3 runs 14 residues. In DNA, the CDR3 is TGTGCCAGCAGCTTTGGCGGAGGTGCAGATACGCAGTATTTT. Translation gives CASSFGGGADTQYF.

The chain carries TRBV7-2 and TRBJ2-2, with D unresolved. This CDR3 is 17 amino acids long. Germline CDR1 SGHTA, CDR2 FQGNSA. The V end was cut by 1 base, the J end by 3 bases, with 15 bases between. DNA for the CDR3: TGTGCCAGCAGCTTAGTCGGGTCCTACGGGTACACCGGGGAGCTGTTTTTT. Amino acids: CASSLVGSYGYTGELFF.

This chain joins TRBV11-2 and TRBJ1-2; 7 nucleotides match TRBD1. The junction had 7 bases not matched to a gene; V was cut back by 5 bases and J by 4 bases. CDR1 SGHAT and CDR2 FQNNGV come from the germline V gene. This CDR3 region has 14 residues. The CDR3 region has the DNA TGTGCCAGCAGCCCAGACAGGGCTTTCTATGGCTACACCTTC. It codes for CASSPDRAFYGYTF. Full variable domain (rest looked up from reference TRBV11-2 and TRBJ1-2): EAGVAQSPRYKIIEKRQSVAFWCNPISGHATLYWYQQILGQGPKLLIQFQNNGVVDDSQLPKDRFSAERLKGVDSTLKIQPAKLEDSAVYLCASSPDRAFYGYTFGSGTRLTVV.

In this sample, this clone turned up once. The chain employs TRBV7-3 and TRBJ1-2, with 7 bases aligning to TRBD1. The CDR3 runs to 13 residues. Germline V gives CDR1 SGHTA, CDR2 FQGTGA. Germline trimming cut 5 bases from V and 6 bases from J; bases unmatched to any gene: 6. The CDR3 here is CASSTAGGNGYTF. As DNA, the CDR3 is TGTGCCAGCAGCACTGCAGGGGGAAATGGCTACACCTTC.

CDR3 residues: CASSLYQGDSNQPQHF. The CDR3 DNA sequence: TGTGCCAGCAGTTTATACCAAGGGGATAGCAATCAGCCCCAGCATTTT. This sequence joins TRBV28 and TRBJ1-5; tentative D call: TRBD1 (5 bases). This CDR3 has 16 amino acids. V was cut by 1 base and J by 0 bases, with 10 bases left in between. The germline gives CDR1 MDHEN, CDR2 SYDVKM.

V and J are TRBV4-1 and TRBJ1-4, with D perhaps TRBD1 (6 bases). The CDR3 totals 16 residues. V lost 4 bases, J lost 8 bases, and 20 bases lay in between. Germline V gene lookup returns CDR1 MGHRA and CDR2 YSYEKL. The CDR3 reads CASSRDNRAREEKLFF. CDR3 in DNA: TGCGCCAGCAGCCGAGACAACAGGGCTAGGGAAGAAAAACTGTTTTTT.

The V gene is TRBV14, the J gene TRBJ2-3; 8 bases fit TRBD2. After removal of 4 bases from V and 0 bases from J, the junction contained 6 bases not matched to a gene. The germline V gene has CDR1 SGHDN and CDR2 FVKESK. The CDR3 has 16 residues. As DNA, the CDR3 is TGTGCCAGCAGCCTATTAGCGGGACTAAGCACAGATACGCAGTATTTT. Translation gives CASSLLAGLSTDTQYF.

V and J are TRBV28 and TRBJ1-2; D remains ambiguous. CDR1 is MDHEN, CDR2 SYDVKM, per germline. This CDR3 comprises 15 residues. V lost 0 bases and J 4 bases, leaving 12 bases between the germline ends. CDR3 in amino acids: CASSLWRGGLYGYTF. The DNA of the CDR3 is TGTGCCAGCAGTTTATGGCGGGGAGGGCTCTATGGCTACACCTTC.

The chain employs TRBV11-2 and TRBJ2-1; D call uncertain. The CDR3 has 12 residues. Between the trimmed V and J ends, which lost 5 bases and 7 bases, there was a span of 9 bases. Germline V gene data show CDR1 as SGHAT and CDR2 as FQNNGV. In nucleotides, the CDR3 is TGTGCCAGCAGCCCCGAGTGGAATGAGCAGTTCTTC. This translates into CASSPEWNEQFF.

J is TRBJ2-7 and V is TRBV13; 13 bases align to TRBD2. The CDR3 sequence is 17 residues long. CDR1 and CDR2 (germline): PRHDT, FYEKMQ (reference sequence). After removal of 5 bases from V and 5 bases from J, the junction contained 12 bases not matched to a gene. CDR3 in DNA: TGTGCCAGCAGCCTCGCCGCCGGAGGACTAGCGGGGGACGAGCAGTACTTC. Residues: CASSLAAGGLAGDEQYF.

This clone was seen only once. This chain joins TRBV11-2 and TRBJ2-4, with D perhaps matching TRBD2 (5 bases). The germline gives CDR1 SGHAT, CDR2 FQNNGV. V dropped 0 bases and J dropped 0 bases, with 18 bases sitting between them. The length of the CDR3 is 19 residues. The DNA of the CDR3 is TGTGCCAGCAGCTTAGAAAGTGATGCGGGCGTAAGAGCCAAAAACATTCAGTACTTC. Translated: CASSLESDAGVRAKNIQYF. The full variable domain, with the rest looked up from reference TRBV11-2 and TRBJ2-4, is EAGVAQSPRYKIIEKRQSVAFWCNPISGHATLYWYQQILGQGPKLLIQFQNNGVVDDSQLPKDRFSAERLKGVDSTLKIQPAKLEDSAVYLCASSLESDAGVRAKNIQYFGAGTRLSVL.

The V gene is TRBV30, the J gene TRBJ1-2; D unclear. The CDR3 extends over 16 amino acids. The ends were cut back, 0 bases at V and 2 bases at J, with 16 bases in the middle. The V gene's germline CDR1 is GTSNPN and CDR2 SVGIG (reference sequence). The CDR3 loop is CAWSVLGGRGNYGYTF. The CDR3 nucleotides read TGTGCCTGGAGTGTACTCGGAGGGAGAGGAAACTATGGCTACACCTTC.

The chain combines TRBV2 with TRBJ2-7; weak D call: TRBD1 (5 bases). The V end lost 7 bases, the J end lost 2 bases, and 15 bases lay between the germline ends. This CDR3 spans 14 amino acids. Germline CDR1 SNHLY, CDR2 FYNNEI. CDR3 nucleotide sequence: TGTGCCAGCAATGCTGAGAAGGGGCCCTACGAGCAGTACTTC. Translated, it gives CASNAEKGPYEQYF.

This chain's CDR3 is CASSSSAGLPTGEQYF. The CDR3 DNA sequence: TGTGCCAGCAGCTCGAGCGCGGGACTCCCGACCGGCGAGCAGTACTTC. This sequence joins TRBV7-8 and TRBJ2-7, with D possibly matching TRBD2 (6 bases). Germline CDR1 SGHVS, CDR2 FQNEAQ. Trimming stripped 4 bases from V and 6 bases from J, with 22 bases between. CDR3 size: 16 residues.

The chain employs TRBV9 and TRBJ1-1; 9 bases map to TRBD1. Germline V gene data show CDR1 as SGDLS and CDR2 as YYNGEE. The CDR3 spans 16 residues. V dropped 0 bases and J dropped 3; count of bases not matched to a gene: 6. CDR3 bases: TGTGCCAGCAGCGTAGCCCCTCGGACAGGGGACACTGAAGCTTTCTTT. Translated, it gives CASSVAPRTGDTEAFF.

The chain couples TRBV6-1 to TRBJ1-1; D uncertain. V was trimmed by 10 bases and J by 10 bases, leaving 16 bases between them. From germline, CDR1 is MNHNS and CDR2 SASEGT. CDR3 length: 11 amino acids. The chain's CDR3 is CATSRLGGAFF. DNA for the CDR3: TGTGCCACCTCACGGCTCGGAGGAGCTTTCTTT.